This T cell receptor beta chain originates from a study of CD8+CD57+ T cells in acquired aplastic anemia. Overall study context: Sorted CD4+ and CD8+ cell DNA averaged roughly 3 ug.

Profiling that covered TCR beta VDJ and CDR3 relied on genomic DNA as its template. TCRdb re-derived calls from the reads in MiXCR, one entry per CDR3 protein. The table records about 190,000 distinct CDR3 sequences, approximately 52% of them present only once. This clonotype was recorded only once. No antigen is known for it. Germline assignment: CDR1 SGHTS and CDR2 YDEGEE. There are 15 residues in the CDR3. V was pared by 4 bases and J by 4 bases, with 8 bases of the junction left unmatched. Study-wide results and limits: The number of CD8+ CDR3 sequences shared by patients and controls was 25 to 35.

J is TRBJ1-1 and V is TRBV5-8, with 9 bases fitting TRBD1. This TCR was sampled from a human donor in good health, serving as a control. Sample: sorted CD4+, CD8+, or CD8+CD57+ T cells (not recorded which) from PBMCs. The CDR3 here is CASSIWTGDITEAFF. CDR3 coding DNA: TGTGCCAGCAGCATCTGGACAGGGGACATCACTGAAGCTTTCTTT.